A selection of T cell receptor beta chains follows, all from one sample in a study of beta chain features in type 1 diabetes. Using immunoSEQ multiplex PCR, the repertoire was profiled, and TCRdb retains in-frame clones only, with some absent. Altogether over 200,000 clones are present, under 13% being singletons, with the ten largest covering around 0.017%. The sample consisted of naive CD4+ T cells from blood. The receptors were sampled from a man aged 25 to 40 with type 1 diabetes. Both conserved end residues are part of each CDR3. A D gene is named only where the DNA matches it firmly. Size values are once, few and many counts, or a class for expanded clones, and some rows have none.

TRBV7-9	.	TRBJ1-1	.	CASSLDRYNLEAFF	TGTGCCAGCAGCCTCGACAGGTACAATCTTGAAGCTTTCTTT
TRBV15	TRBD1	TRBJ2-7	.	CATSKRTGVLSEQYF	TGTGCCACCAGCAAACGGACAGGCGTCCTTAGCGAGCAGTACTTC
TRBV11-1	.	TRBJ2-5	.	CASSLVRGQTQYF	TGTGCCAGCAGCTTAGTCAGGGGCCAGACCCAGTACTTC
TRBV4-2	TRBD2	TRBJ2-3	.	CASSQDIPSGGSTDTQYF	TGTGCCAGCAGCCAAGATATCCCCAGCGGGGGGAGTACAGATACGCAGTATTTT
TRBV7-9	TRBD1	TRBJ2-7	.	CASSSRDSYSYEQYF	TGTGCCAGCAGCTCCCGGGACAGCTACTCCTACGAGCAGTACTTC
TRBV14	TRBD2	TRBJ2-5	.	CASSPSAGAYQYF	TGTGCCAGCAGCCCATCAGCGGGGGCCTACCAGTACTTC
TRBV6-1	TRBD1	TRBJ2-7	few	CASGQGIVAEQYF	TGTGCCAGCGGACAGGGGATAGTCGCCGAGCAGTACTTC
TRBV4-1	.	TRBJ2-5	few	CASSQGGTAEETQYF	TGCGCCAGCAGCCAAGGCGGGACAGCTGAAGAGACCCAGTACTTC
TRBV25-1	TRBD2	TRBJ2-2	few	CATEGGGPGTGELFF	TGTGCCACCGAAGGCGGGGGGCCGGGCACCGGGGAGCTGTTTTTT
TRBV5-4	.	TRBJ2-3	few	CASSSSRSTDTQYF	TGTGCCAGCAGCTCTAGCAGGAGCACAGATACGCAGTATTTT
TRBV28	TRBD1	TRBJ1-2	.	CASSGTGYGYTF	TGTGCCAGCAGCGGGACAGGGTATGGCTACACCTTC
TRBV5-1	TRBD1	TRBJ2-2	few	CASSQTGMNTGELFF	TGCGCCAGCAGCCAGACAGGGATGAACACCGGGGAGCTGTTTTTT
TRBV25-1	TRBD1	TRBJ1-1	few	CASRPGTVNTEAFF	TGTGCCAGCAGGCCCGGGACAGTGAACACTGAAGCTTTCTTT
TRBV10-3	TRBD1	TRBJ1-1	few	CAIRGDSSTEAFF	TGTGCCATCAGGGGGGACAGTTCCACTGAAGCTTTCTTT
TRBV7-8	TRBD2	TRBJ2-2	.	CASSRQKGLAGPTGELFF	TGTGCCAGCAGTCGCCAAAAAGGACTAGCGGGGCCAACCGGGGAGCTGTTTTTT
TRBV7-2	.	TRBJ1-6	.	CASSLGRSPLHF	TGTGCCAGCAGCTTAGGGAGATCACCCCTCCACTTT
TRBV5-1	.	TRBJ2-3	few	CASSLAPGSTDTQYF	TGCGCCAGCAGCTTGGCCCCAGGTTCGACAGATACGCAGTATTTT
TRBV4-1	.	TRBJ1-5	.	CASSQRRNQPQHF	TGCGCCAGCAGCCAGCGTAGAAATCAGCCCCAGCATTTT
TRBV7-3	TRBD1	TRBJ2-1	few	CASSPIEGAYNEQFF	TGTGCCAGCAGCCCCATAGAGGGGGCTTACAATGAGCAGTTCTTC
TRBV7-2	.	TRBJ2-7	.	CASSGAQDREQYF	TGTGCCAGCAGCGGGGCCCAGGATCGAGAGCAGTACTTC
TRBV6-6	TRBD2	TRBJ2-3	.	CASSYPSGENTQYF	TGTGCCAGCAGTTACCCTAGCGGGGAGAATACGCAGTATTTT
TRBV7-8	TRBD2	TRBJ2-5	few	CASLGGGGLETQYF	TGTGCCAGCCTGGGAGGCGGGGGGTTAGAGACCCAGTACTTC
TRBV29-1	.	TRBJ1-1	.	CSVERRLNTEAFF	TGCAGCGTTGAGAGGCGGTTGAACACTGAAGCTTTCTTT
TRBV6-5	.	TRBJ1-4	few	CASSYSFSGEKLFF	TGTGCCAGCAGTTACAGTTTTTCGGGGGAAAAACTGTTTTTT
TRBV6-6	.	TRBJ2-2	.	CASSYSGGRELFF	TGTGCCAGCAGTTACTCTGGGGGCCGGGAGCTGTTTTTT
TRBV9	TRBD2	TRBJ2-3	few	CASSVGSGNDRNTQYF	TGTGCCAGCAGCGTGGGGAGCGGGAACGATCGAAATACGCAGTATTTT
TRBV5-4	.	TRBJ2-7	few	CASTDRSSYEQYF	TGTGCCAGCACCGACAGAAGCTCCTACGAGCAGTACTTC
TRBV4-3	.	TRBJ2-1	few	CASSQDSPAGRNNEQFF	TGCGCCAGCAGCCAAGATTCTCCCGCGGGGAGGAACAATGAGCAGTTCTTC
TRBV19	.	TRBJ1-5	few	CASSMGGVGNQPQHF	TGTGCCAGTAGTATGGGAGGGGTTGGCAATCAGCCCCAGCATTTT
TRBV7-2	TRBD1	TRBJ1-1	.	CASSPRTGSNTEAFF	TGTGCCAGCAGCCCGCGGACAGGGTCGAACACTGAAGCTTTCTTT
TRBV18	.	TRBJ2-2	.	CASSPRAPTNTGELFF	TGTGCCAGCTCACCACGCGCCCCTACGAACACCGGGGAGCTGTTTTTT
TRBV6-5	.	TRBJ2-1	.	CASSYGGANEQFF	TGTGCCAGCAGTTACGGGGGGGCGAATGAGCAGTTCTTC